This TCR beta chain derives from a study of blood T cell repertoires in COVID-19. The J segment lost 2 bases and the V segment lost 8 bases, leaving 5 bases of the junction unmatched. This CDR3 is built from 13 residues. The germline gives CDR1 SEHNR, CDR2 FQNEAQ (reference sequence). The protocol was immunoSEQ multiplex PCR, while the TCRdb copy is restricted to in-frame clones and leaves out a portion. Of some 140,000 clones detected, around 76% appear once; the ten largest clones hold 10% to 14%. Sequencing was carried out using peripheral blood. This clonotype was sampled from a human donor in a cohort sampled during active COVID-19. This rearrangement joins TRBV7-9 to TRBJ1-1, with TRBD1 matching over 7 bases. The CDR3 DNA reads TGTGCCAGCTATGGGGACAGTAACACTGAAGCTTTCTTT. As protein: CASYGDSNTEAFF. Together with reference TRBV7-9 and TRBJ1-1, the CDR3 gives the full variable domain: DTGVSQNPRHKITKRGQNVTFRCDPISEHNRLYWYRQTLGQGPEFLTYFQNEAQLEKSRLLSDRFSAERPKGSFSTLEIQRTEQGDSAMYLCASYGDSNTEAFFGQGTRLTVV.